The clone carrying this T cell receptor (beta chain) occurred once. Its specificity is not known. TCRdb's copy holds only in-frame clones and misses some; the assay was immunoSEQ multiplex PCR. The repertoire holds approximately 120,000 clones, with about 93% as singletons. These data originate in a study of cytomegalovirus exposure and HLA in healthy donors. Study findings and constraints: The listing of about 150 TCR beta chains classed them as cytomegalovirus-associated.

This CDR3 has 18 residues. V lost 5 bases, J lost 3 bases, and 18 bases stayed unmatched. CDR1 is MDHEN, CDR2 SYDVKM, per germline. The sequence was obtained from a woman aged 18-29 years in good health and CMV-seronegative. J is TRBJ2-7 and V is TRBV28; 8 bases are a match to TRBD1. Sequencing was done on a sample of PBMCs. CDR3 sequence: CASSRSNSGQGSRYEQYF. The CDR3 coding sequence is TGTGCCAGCAGTCGGAGCAACAGTGGACAGGGCTCTCGCTACGAGCAGTACTTC. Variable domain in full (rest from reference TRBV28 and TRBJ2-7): DVKVTQSSRYLVKRTGEKVFLECVQDMDHENMFWYRQDPGLGLRLIYFSYDVKMKEKGDIPEGYSVSREKKERFSLILESASTNQTSMYLCASSRSNSGQGSRYEQYFGPGTRLTVT.